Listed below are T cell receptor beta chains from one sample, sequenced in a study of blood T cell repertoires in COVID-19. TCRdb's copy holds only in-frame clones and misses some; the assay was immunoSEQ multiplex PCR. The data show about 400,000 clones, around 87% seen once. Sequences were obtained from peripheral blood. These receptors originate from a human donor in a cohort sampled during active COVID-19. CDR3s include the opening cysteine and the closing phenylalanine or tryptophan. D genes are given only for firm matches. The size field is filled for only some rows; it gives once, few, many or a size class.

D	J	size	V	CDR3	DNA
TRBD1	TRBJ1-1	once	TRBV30	CAWSVGGEDTEAFF	TGTGCCTGGAGTGTAGGGGGCGAAGACACTGAAGCTTTCTTT
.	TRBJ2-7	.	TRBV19	CASSERGNYEQYF	TGTGCCAGTAGTGAGAGGGGGAACTACGAGCAGTACTTC
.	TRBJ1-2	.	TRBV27	CASSRLVREGSNYGYTF	TGTGCCAGCAGTCGCCTGGTCAGGGAAGGCTCCAACTATGGCTACACCTTC
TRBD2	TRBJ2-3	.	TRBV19	CATGTSKDRSTDTQYF	TGTGCCACCGGGACTAGTAAGGATAGGAGCACAGATACGCAGTATTTT
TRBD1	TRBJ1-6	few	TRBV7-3	CASSQGQGYSPLHF	TGTGCCAGCAGCCAGGGACAGGGTTATTCACCCCTCCACTTT
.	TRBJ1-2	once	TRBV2	CATPARQEPYGYTF	TGTGCCACCCCGGCGAGACAGGAGCCTTATGGCTACACCTTC
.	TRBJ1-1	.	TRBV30	CAWSRQSNTEAFF	TGTGCCTGGAGTCGACAGTCGAACACTGAAGCTTTCTTT
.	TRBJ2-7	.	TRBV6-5	CASRLGQSYEQYF	TGTGCCAGCAGATTGGGACAAAGCTACGAGCAGTACTTC
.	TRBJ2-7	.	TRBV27	CASSPRGEYEQYF	TGTGCCAGCAGCCCCCGAGGTGAATACGAGCAGTACTTC
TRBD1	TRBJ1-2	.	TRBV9	CASSVGQGSYGYTF	TGTGCCAGCAGCGTAGGACAGGGATCCTATGGCTACACCTTC
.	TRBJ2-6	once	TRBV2	CASSEGTAGANVLTF	TGTGCCAGCAGTGAAGGGACAGCTGGGGCCAACGTCCTGACTTTC
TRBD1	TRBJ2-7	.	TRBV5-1	CASSLGTGGRLGYEQYF	TGCGCCAGCAGCTTGGGGACAGGGGGCAGATTGGGCTACGAGCAGTACTTC
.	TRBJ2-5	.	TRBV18	CASSRGLPQETQYF	TGTGCCAGCTCCCGGGGACTTCCACAAGAGACCCAGTACTTC
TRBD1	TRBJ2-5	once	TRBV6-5	CASSRTGGVGETQYF	TGTGCCAGCAGCCGGACAGGGGGCGTGGGAGAGACCCAGTACTTC
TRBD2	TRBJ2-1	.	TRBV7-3	CASSPLAAGGGYNEQFF	TGTGCCAGCAGCCCACTGGCAGCGGGAGGGGGTTACAATGAGCAGTTCTTC
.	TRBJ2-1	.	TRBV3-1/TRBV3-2	CASSSRVGEQFF	TGTGCCAGCAGTTCCAGGGTCGGTGAGCAGTTCTTC
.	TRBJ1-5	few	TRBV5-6	CASSSGLTGFNQPQHF	TGTGCCAGCAGCTCAGGTCTCACAGGGTTCAATCAGCCCCAGCATTTT
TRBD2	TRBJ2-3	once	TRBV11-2	CASSLLNRRGGATDTQYF	TGTGCCAGCAGCTTACTCAACCGGCGGGGGGGCGCCACAGATACGCAGTATTTT
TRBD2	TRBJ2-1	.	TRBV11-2	CASSFPGSRGGVDEQFF	TGTGCCAGCAGCTTCCCGGGGTCGCGGGGGGGCGTAGATGAGCAGTTCTTC
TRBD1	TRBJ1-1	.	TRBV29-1	CSVQITGGADTEAFF	TGCAGCGTTCAAATAACAGGGGGCGCGGATACTGAAGCTTTCTTT
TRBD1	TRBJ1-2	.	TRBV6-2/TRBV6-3	CASSRTGPNYGYTF	TGTGCCAGCAGTCGGACAGGGCCCAACTATGGCTACACCTTC
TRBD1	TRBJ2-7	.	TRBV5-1	CASSHAGGRTGLTYEQYF	TGCGCCAGCAGCCATGCGGGTGGCCGGACAGGTCTAACCTACGAGCAGTACTTC
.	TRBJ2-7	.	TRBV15	CATSRDLLAGEQYF	TGTGCCACCAGCAGAGATCTCCTTGCGGGCGAGCAGTACTTC
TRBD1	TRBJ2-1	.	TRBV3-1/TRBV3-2	CASSPLGGTGGNEQFF	TGTGCCAGCAGCCCCCTAGGGGGGACAGGGGGCAATGAGCAGTTCTTC
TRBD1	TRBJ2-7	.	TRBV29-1	CSVGQDSYEQYF	TGCAGCGTCGGACAGGACTCCTACGAGCAGTACTTC
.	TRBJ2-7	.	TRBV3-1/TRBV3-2	CASSQGSSYEQYF	TGTGCCAGCAGCCAAGGGAGCTCCTACGAGCAGTACTTC
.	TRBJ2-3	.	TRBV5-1	CASSSVVDTQYF	TGCGCCAGCAGCTCGGTGGTAGATACGCAGTATTTT
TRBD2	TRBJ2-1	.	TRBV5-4	CASSLAGGYEQFF	TGTGCCAGCAGCTTGGCCGGGGGGTATGAGCAGTTCTTC
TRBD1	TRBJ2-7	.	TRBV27	CASSPGGTGTYEQYF	TGTGCCAGCAGCCCCGGGGGGACAGGGACCTACGAGCAGTACTTC
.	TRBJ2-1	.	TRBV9	CASSPRGARDEQFF	TGTGCCAGCAGCCCACGAGGAGCTCGGGATGAGCAGTTCTTC
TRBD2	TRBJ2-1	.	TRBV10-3	CAISDLAGVNEQFF	TGTGCCATCAGTGATCTAGCGGGAGTCAATGAGCAGTTCTTC
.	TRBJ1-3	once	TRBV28	CASSLIPGNTIYF	TGTGCCAGCAGTTTAATCCCAGGAAACACCATATATTTT
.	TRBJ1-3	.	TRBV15	CATSRDREGNTIYF	TGTGCCACCAGCAGAGACAGGGAAGGAAACACCATATATTTT
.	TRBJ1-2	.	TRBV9	CASSVGRGYNGYTF	TGTGCCAGCAGCGTAGGTAGGGGGTATAATGGCTACACCTTC
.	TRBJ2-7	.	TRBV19	CASSRGASGAEEQYF	TGTGCCAGTAGTCGGGGGGCGAGCGGAGCTGAAGAGCAGTACTTC
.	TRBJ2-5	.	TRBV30	CAWSPSETQYF	TGTGCCTGGAGTCCCTCCGAGACCCAGTACTTC
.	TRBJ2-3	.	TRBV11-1	CASSLDRDTQYF	TGTGCCAGCAGCTTAGACAGAGATACGCAGTATTTT
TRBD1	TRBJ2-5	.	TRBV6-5	CASSPDREETQYF	TGTGCCAGCAGTCCGGACAGGGAAGAGACCCAGTACTTC
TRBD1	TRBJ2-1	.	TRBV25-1	CASSTWDSEYYEQFF	TGTGCCAGCAGCACATGGGACAGCGAATATTATGAGCAGTTCTTC
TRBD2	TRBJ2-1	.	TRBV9	CASSSTGGLAGGNEQFF	TGTGCCAGCAGCTCAACAGGGGGACTAGCGGGAGGCAATGAGCAGTTCTTC
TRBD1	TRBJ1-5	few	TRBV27	CASRVGGVSQPQHF	TGTGCCAGCAGAGTAGGGGGCGTCAGTCAGCCCCAGCATTTT
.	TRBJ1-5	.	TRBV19	CASTPGRQSNQPQHF	TGTGCCAGTACCCCGGGTCGTCAAAGCAATCAGCCCCAGCATTTT
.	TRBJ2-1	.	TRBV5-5	CASSYTNNEQFF	TGTGCCAGCAGCTACACCAACAATGAGCAGTTCTTC
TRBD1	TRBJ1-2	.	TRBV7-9	CASSLAKGQGHTF	TGTGCCAGCAGCTTAGCTAAAGGACAGGGGCACACCTTC
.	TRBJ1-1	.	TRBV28	CASSLPSGTEAFF	TGTGCCAGCAGTTTGCCCTCGGGGACTGAAGCTTTCTTT
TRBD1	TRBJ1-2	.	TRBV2	CASILTGGSGGYTF	TGTGCCAGCATCCTGACAGGGGGTAGTGGCGGCTACACCTTC
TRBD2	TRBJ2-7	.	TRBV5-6	CASSLLTSGGGNYYEQYF	TGCGCCAGCAGCTTGCTGACTAGCGGGGGGGGTAACTACTACGAGCAGTACTTC
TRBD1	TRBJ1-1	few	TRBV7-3	CASSFDRESTEAFF	TGTGCCAGCAGCTTTGACAGGGAAAGCACTGAAGCTTTCTTT
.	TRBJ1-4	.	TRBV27	CASSSTWGANEKLFF	TGTGCCAGCAGTTCGACGTGGGGGGCTAATGAAAAACTGTTTTTT
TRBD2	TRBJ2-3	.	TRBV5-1	CASSTGLGITDTQYF	TGCGCCAGCAGCACGGGACTAGGAATCACAGATACGCAGTATTTT
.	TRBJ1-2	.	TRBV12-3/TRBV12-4	CASSWRGAYGYTF	TGTGCCAGCAGCTGGAGGGGTGCCTATGGCTACACCTTC
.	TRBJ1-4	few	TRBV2	CASRAVNEKLFF	TGTGCCAGCAGGGCAGTAAATGAAAAACTGTTTTTT
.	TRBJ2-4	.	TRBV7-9	CASSLASGSSVAKNIQYF	TGTGCCAGCAGCTTAGCGTCGGGGAGTTCCGTAGCCAAAAACATTCAGTACTTC
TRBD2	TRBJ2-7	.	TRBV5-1	CASSRQRQGTSGPYEQYF	TGCGCCAGCAGCCGACAACGACAGGGGACTAGCGGGCCCTACGAGCAGTACTTC
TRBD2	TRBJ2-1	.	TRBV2	CASTPRERGGLQFF	TGTGCCAGCACCCCGAGGGAGCGGGGGGGCCTACAGTTCTTC